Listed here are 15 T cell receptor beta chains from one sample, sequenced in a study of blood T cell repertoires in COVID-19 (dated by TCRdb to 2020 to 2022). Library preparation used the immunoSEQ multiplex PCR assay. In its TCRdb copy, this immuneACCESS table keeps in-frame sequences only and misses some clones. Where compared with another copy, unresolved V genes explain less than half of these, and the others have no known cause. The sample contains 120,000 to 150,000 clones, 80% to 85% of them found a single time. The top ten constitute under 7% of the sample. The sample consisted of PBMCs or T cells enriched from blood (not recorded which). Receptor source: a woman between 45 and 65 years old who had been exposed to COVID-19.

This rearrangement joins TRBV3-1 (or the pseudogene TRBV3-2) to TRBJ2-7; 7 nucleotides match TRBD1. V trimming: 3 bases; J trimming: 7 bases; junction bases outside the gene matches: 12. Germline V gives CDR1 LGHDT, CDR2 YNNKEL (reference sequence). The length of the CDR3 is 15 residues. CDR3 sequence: CASSQRGTDFGEQYF. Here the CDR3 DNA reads TGTGCCAGCAGCCAGAGGGGGACAGACTTCGGAGAGCAGTACTTC.

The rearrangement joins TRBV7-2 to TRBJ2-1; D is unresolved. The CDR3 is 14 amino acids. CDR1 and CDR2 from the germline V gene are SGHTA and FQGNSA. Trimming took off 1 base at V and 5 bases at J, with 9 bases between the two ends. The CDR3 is CASSLGRVNNEQFF. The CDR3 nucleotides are TGTGCCAGCAGCTTAGGCCGGGTCAACAATGAGCAGTTCTTC.

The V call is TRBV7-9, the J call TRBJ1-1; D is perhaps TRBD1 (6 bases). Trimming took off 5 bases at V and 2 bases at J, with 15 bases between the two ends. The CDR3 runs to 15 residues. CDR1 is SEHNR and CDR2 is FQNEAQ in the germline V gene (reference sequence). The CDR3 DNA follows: TGTGCCAGCAGCCCTGGGGGCAGGGCCAACACTGAAGCTTTCTTT. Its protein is CASSPGGRANTEAFF.

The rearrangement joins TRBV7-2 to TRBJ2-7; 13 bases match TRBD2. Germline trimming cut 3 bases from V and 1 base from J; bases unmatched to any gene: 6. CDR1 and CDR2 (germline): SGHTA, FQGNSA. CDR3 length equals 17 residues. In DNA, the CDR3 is TGTGCCAGCAGCTTGGGACTAGCGGGGAGGGTTTCCTACGAGCAGTACTTC. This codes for CASSLGLAGRVSYEQYF.

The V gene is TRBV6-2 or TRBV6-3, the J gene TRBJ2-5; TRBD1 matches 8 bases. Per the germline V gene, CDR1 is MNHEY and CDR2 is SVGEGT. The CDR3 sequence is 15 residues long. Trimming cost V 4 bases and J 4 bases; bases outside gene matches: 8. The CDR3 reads CASSSDRVFPETQYF. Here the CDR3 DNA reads TGTGCCAGCAGTTCGGACAGGGTGTTTCCAGAGACCCAGTACTTC.

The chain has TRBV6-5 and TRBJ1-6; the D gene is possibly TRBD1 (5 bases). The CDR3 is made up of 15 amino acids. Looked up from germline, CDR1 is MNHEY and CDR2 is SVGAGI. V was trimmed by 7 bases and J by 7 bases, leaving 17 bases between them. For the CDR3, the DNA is TGTGCCAGCACCTACGGAACGGGGGACAATTCACCCCTCCACTTT. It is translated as CASTYGTGDNSPLHF.

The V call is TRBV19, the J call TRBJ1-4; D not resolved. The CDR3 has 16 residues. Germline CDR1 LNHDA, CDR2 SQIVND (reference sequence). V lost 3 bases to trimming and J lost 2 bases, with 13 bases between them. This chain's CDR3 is CASSIGPGSTNEKLFF. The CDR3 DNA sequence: TGTGCCAGTAGTATTGGGCCGGGGTCGACTAATGAAAAACTGTTTTTT.

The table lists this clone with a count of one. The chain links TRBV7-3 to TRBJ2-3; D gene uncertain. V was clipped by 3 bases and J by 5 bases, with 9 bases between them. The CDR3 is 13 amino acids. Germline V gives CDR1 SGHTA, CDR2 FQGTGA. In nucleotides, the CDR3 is TGTGCCAGCAGCTTGGGCCACCGAGATACGCAGTATTTT. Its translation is CASSLGHRDTQYF.

The CDR3 DNA follows: TGTGCCAGCAGCTTAAGACCGGGACTAGCGGTCTACGAGCAGTACTTC. Encoded protein: CASSLRPGLAVYEQYF. J is TRBJ2-7 and V is TRBV7-9, with 11 bases lining up with TRBD2. The CDR3 has 16 amino acids. V shed 2 bases and J 3 bases; nucleotides not matched to a gene: 6. Germline values: CDR1 SEHNR, CDR2 FQNEAQ (reference sequence).

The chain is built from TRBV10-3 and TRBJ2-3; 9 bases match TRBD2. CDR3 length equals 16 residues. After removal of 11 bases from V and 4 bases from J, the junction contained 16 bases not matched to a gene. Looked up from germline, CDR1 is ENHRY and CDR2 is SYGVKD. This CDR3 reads CASNGGSGGRSDTQYF. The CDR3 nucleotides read TGTGCCTCGAATGGTGGAAGCGGGGGGAGGTCAGATACGCAGTATTTT.

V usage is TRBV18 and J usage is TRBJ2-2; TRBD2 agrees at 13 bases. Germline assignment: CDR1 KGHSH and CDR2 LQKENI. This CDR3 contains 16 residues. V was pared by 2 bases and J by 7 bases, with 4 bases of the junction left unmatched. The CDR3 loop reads CASSPTSGRAYGELFF. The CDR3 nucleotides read TGTGCCAGCTCACCAACTAGCGGGAGGGCCTACGGGGAGCTGTTTTTT. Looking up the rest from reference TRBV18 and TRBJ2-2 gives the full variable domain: NAGVMQNPRHLVRRRGQEARLRCSPMKGHSHVYWYRQLPEEGLKFMVYLQKENIIDESGMPKERFSAEFPKEGPSILRIQQVVRGDSAAYFCASSPTSGRAYGELFFGEGSRLTVL.

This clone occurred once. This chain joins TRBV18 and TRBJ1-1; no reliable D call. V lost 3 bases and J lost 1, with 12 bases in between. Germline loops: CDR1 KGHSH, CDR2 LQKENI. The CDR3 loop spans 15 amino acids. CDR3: CASSPREGRNTEAFF. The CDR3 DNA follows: TGTGCCAGCTCACCTCGGGAGGGAAGGAACACTGAAGCTTTCTTT.

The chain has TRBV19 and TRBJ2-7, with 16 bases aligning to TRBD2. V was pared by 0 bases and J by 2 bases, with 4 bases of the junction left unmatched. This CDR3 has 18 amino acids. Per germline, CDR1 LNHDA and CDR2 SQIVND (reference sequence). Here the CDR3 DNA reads TGTGCCAGTAGTATAGAGGCCGGGACTAGCGGGAGGGCCTACGAGCAGTACTTC. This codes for CASSIEAGTSGRAYEQYF.

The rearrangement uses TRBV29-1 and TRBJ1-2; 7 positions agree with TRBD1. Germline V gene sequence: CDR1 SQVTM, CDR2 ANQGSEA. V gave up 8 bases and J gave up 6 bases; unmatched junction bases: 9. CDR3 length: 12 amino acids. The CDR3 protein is CSLGEGANGYTF. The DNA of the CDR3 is TGCAGCCTGGGAGAGGGGGCGAATGGCTACACCTTC. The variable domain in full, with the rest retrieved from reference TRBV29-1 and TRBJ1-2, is SAVISQKPSRDICQRGTSLTIQCQVDSQVTMMFWYRQQPGQSLTLIATANQGSEATYESGFVIDKFPISRPNLTFSTLTVSNMSPEDSSIYLCSLGEGANGYTFGSGTRLTVV.

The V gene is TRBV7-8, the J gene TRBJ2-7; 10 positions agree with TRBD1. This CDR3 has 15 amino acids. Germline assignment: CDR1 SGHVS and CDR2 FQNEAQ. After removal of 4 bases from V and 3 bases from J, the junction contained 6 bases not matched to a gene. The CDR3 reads CASSSTGQGFYEQYF. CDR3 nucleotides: TGTGCCAGCAGCTCGACGGGACAGGGGTTCTACGAGCAGTACTTC.